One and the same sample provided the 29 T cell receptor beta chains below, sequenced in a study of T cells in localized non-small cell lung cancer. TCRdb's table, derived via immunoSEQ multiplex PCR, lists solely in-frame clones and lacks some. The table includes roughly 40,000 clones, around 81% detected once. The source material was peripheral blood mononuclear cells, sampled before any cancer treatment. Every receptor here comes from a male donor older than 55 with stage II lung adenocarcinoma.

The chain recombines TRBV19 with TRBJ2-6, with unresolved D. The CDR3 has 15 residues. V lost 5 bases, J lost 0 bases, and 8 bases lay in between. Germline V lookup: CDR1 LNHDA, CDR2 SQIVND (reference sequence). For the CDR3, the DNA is TGTGCCAGTAGTGGGTGGGACTCTGGGGCCAACGTCCTGACTTTC. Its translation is CASSGWDSGANVLTF.

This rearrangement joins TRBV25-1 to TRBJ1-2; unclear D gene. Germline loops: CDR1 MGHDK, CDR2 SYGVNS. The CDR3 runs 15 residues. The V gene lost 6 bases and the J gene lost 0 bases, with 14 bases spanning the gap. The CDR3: CASSMSQVPNYGYTF. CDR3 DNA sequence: TGTGCCAGCAGCATGTCTCAGGTCCCTAACTATGGCTACACCTTC.

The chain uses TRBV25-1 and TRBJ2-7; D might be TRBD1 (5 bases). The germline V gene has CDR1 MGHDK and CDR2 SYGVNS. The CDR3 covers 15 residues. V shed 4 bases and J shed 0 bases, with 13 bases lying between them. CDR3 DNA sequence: TGTGCCAGCAGTGCAACCAGGGTTAGCTCCTACGAGCAGTACTTC. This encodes CASSATRVSSYEQYF.

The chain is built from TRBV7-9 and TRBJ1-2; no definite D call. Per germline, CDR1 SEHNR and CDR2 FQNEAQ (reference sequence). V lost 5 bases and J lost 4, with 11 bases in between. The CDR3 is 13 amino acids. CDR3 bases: TGTGCCAGCAGCCCAACAAATGGCTATGGCTACACCTTC. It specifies CASSPTNGYGYTF.

Written as DNA, the CDR3 is TGTGCCAGCAGTTTTAGAAGCGGGAGGACCACCGGGGAGCTGTTTTTT. Amino acid sequence: CASSFRSGRTTGELFF. This chain joins TRBV27 and TRBJ2-2, with 9 bases that match TRBD2. This CDR3 spans 16 amino acids. Germline assignment: CDR1 MNHEY and CDR2 SMNVEV (reference sequence). The J segment lost 4 bases and the V segment lost 3 bases, leaving 6 bases of the junction unmatched.

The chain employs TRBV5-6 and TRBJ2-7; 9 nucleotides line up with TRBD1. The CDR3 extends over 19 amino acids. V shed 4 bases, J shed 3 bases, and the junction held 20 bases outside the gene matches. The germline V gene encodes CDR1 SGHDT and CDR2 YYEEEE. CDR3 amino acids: CASSGVRDREARWVYEQYF. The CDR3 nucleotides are TGTGCCAGCAGCGGGGTGCGGGACAGGGAGGCCCGGTGGGTCTACGAGCAGTACTTC.

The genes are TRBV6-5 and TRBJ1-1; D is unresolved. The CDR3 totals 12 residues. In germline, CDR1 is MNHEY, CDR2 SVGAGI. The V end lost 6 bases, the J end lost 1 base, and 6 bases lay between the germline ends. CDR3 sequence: CASRGRNTEAFF. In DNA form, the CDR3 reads TGTGCCAGCAGAGGACGGAACACTGAAGCTTTCTTT.

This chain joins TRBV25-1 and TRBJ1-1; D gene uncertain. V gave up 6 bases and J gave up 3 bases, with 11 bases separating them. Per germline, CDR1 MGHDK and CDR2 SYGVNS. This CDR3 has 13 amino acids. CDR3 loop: CASRDSGYTEAFF. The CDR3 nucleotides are TGTGCCAGCAGGGACTCCGGGTACACTGAAGCTTTCTTT.

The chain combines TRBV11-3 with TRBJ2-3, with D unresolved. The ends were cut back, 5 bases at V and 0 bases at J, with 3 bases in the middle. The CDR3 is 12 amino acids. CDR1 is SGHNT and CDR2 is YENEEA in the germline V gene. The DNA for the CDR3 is TGTGCCAGCAGCCTTAGCACAGATACGCAGTATTTT. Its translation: CASSLSTDTQYF.

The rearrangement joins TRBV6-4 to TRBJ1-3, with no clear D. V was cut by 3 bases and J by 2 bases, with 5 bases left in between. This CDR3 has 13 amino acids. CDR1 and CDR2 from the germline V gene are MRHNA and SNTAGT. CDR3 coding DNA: TGTGCCAGCAGTGAACGGGCTGGAAACACCATATATTTT. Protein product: CASSERAGNTIYF.

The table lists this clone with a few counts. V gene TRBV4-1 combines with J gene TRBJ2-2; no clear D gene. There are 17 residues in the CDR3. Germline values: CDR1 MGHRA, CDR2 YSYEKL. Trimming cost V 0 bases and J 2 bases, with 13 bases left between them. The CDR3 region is CASSQDRANYNTGELFF. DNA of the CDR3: TGCGCCAGCAGCCAAGATAGGGCCAATTATAACACCGGGGAGCTGTTTTTT.

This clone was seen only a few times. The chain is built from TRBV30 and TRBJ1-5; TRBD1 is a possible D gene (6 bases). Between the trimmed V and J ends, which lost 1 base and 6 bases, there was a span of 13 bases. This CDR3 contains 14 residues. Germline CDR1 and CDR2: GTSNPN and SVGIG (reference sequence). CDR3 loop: CAWSGVTGSQPQHF. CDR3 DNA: TGTGCCTGGAGTGGGGTAACAGGGTCTCAGCCCCAGCATTTT. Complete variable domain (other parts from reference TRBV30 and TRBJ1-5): SQTIHQWPATLVQPVGSPLSLECTVEGTSNPNLYWYRQAAGRGLQLLFYSVGIGQISSEVPQNLSASRPQDRQFILSSKKLLLSDSGFYLCAWSGVTGSQPQHFGDGTRLSIL.

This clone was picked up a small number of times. The chain's CDR3 is CAYAWGGDSPLHF. DNA of the CDR3: TGTGCCTACGCGTGGGGTGGTGACTCACCCCTCCACTTT. The V and J genes are TRBV30 and TRBJ1-6; no clear D gene. Germline V lookup: CDR1 GTSNPN, CDR2 SVGIG (reference sequence). Deletions cut 7 bases from V and 10 bases from J, with 17 bases between. CDR3 length equals 13 residues.

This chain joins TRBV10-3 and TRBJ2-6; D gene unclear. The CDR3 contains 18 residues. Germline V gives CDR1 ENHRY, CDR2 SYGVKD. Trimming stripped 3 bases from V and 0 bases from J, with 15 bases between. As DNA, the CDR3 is TGTGCCATCAGTGATGAGTCTACTTCTCTCTCTGGGGCCAACGTCCTGACTTTC. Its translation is CAISDESTSLSGANVLTF.

The CDR3 is CASSPRPNQPQHF. As DNA, the CDR3 is TGTGCCAGCAGCCCCCGCCCCAATCAGCCCCAGCATTTT. V usage is TRBV7-2 and J usage is TRBJ1-5; D is uncertain. Trimming left V 5 bases short and J 3 bases short, with 8 bases between. Germline values: CDR1 SGHTA, CDR2 FQGNSA. This CDR3 comprises 13 residues.

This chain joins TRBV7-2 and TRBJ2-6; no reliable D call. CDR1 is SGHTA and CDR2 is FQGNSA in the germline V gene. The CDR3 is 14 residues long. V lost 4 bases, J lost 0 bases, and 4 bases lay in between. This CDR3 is CASSSVSGANVLTF. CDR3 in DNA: TGTGCCAGCAGCTCAGTCTCTGGGGCCAACGTCCTGACTTTC.

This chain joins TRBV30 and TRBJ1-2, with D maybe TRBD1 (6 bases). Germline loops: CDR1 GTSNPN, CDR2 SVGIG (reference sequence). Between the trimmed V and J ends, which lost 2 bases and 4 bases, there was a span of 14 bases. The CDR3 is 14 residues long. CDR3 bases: TGTGCCTGGAGTCCCAGGGGCCTCGCCTATGGCTACACCTTC. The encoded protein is CAWSPRGLAYGYTF. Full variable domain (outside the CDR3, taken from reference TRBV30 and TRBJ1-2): SQTIHQWPATLVQPVGSPLSLECTVEGTSNPNLYWYRQAAGRGLQLLFYSVGIGQISSEVPQNLSASRPQDRQFILSSKKLLLSDSGFYLCAWSPRGLAYGYTFGSGTRLTVV.

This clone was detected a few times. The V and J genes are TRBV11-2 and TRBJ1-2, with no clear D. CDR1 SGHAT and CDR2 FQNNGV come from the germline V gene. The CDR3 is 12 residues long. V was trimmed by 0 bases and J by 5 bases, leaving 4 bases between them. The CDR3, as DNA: TGTGCCAGCAGCTTAGATGGGTATGGCTACACCTTC. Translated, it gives CASSLDGYGYTF. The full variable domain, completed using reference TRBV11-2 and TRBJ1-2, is EAGVAQSPRYKIIEKRQSVAFWCNPISGHATLYWYQQILGQGPKLLIQFQNNGVVDDSQLPKDRFSAERLKGVDSTLKIQPAKLEDSAVYLCASSLDGYGYTFGSGTRLTVV.

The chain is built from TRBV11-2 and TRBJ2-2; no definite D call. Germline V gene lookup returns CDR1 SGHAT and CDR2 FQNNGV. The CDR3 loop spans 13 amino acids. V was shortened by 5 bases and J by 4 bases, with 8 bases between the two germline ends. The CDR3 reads CASSQRVTGELFF. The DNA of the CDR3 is TGTGCCAGCAGCCAACGGGTCACCGGGGAGCTGTTTTTT.

Here the CDR3 reads CASSVLEGAYNEQFF. The CDR3 DNA is TGTGCCAGCTCAGTTCTAGAGGGGGCCTACAATGAGCAGTTCTTC. This chain joins TRBV18 and TRBJ2-1, with a tentative D call TRBD1 (6 bases). CDR3 size: 15 residues. Trimming shortened V by 5 bases and J by 2 bases, and 13 bases separated the two germline ends. From germline, CDR1 is KGHSH and CDR2 LQKENI.

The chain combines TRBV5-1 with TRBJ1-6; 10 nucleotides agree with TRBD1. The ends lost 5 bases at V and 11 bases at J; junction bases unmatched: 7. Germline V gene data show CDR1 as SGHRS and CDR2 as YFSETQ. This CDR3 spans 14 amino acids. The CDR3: CASRGTGELTPLHF. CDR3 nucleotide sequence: TGCGCCAGCAGGGGGACAGGGGAATTGACACCCCTCCACTTT. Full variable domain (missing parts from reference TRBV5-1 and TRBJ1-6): KAGVTQTPRYLIKTRGQQVTLSCSPISGHRSVSWYQQTPGQGLQFLFEYFSETQRNKGNFPGRFSGRQFSNSRSEMNVSTLELGDSALYLCASRGTGELTPLHFGNGTRLTVT.

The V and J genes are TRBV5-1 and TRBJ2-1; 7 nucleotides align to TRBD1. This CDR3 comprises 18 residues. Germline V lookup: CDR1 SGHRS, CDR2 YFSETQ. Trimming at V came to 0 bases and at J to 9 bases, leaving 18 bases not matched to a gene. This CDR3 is CASSLAGGLGGSYSEQFF. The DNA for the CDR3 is TGCGCCAGCAGCTTGGCAGGTGGTCTAGGGGGCTCCTATAGTGAGCAGTTCTTC.

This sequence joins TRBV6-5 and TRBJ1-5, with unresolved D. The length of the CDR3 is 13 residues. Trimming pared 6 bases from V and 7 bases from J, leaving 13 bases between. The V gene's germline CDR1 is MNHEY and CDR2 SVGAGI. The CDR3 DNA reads TGTGCCAGCAGGCTAGACAAGGGACAGCCCCAGCATTTT. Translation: CASRLDKGQPQHF.

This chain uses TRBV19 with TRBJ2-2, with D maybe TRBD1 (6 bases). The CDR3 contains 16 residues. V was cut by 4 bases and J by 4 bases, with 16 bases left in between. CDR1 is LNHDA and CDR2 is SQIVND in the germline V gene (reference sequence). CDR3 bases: TGTGCCAGTAGTACCGGAATTGGACAGTCCACCGGGGAGCTGTTTTTT. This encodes CASSTGIGQSTGELFF.

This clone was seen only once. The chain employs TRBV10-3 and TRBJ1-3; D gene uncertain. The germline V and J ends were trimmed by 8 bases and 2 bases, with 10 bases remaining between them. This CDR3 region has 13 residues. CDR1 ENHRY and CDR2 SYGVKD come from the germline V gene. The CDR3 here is CAILQAPGNTIYF. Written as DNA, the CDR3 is TGTGCCATCCTTCAGGCACCTGGAAACACCATATATTTT.

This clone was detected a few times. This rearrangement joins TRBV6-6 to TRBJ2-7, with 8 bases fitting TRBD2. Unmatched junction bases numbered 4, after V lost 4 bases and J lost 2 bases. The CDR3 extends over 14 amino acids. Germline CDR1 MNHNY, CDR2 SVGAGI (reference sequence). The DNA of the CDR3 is TGTGCCAGCAGTTTCCTAGCGGGTGCCTACGAGCAGTACTTC. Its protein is CASSFLAGAYEQYF.

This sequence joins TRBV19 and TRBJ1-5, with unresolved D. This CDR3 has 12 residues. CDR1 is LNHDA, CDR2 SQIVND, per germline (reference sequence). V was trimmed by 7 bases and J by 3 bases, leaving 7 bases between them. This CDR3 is CASTDPNQPQHF. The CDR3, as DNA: TGTGCCAGTACCGACCCCAATCAGCCCCAGCATTTT. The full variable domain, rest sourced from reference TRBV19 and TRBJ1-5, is DGGITQSPKYLFRKEGQNVTLSCEQNLNHDAMYWYRQDPGQGLRLIYYSQIVNDFQKGDIAEGYSVSREKKESFPLTVTSAQKNPTAFYLCASTDPNQPQHFGDGTRLSIL.

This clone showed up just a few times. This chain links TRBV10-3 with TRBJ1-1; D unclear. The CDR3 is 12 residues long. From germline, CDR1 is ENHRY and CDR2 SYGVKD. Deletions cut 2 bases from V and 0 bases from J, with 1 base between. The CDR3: CAISELNTEAFF. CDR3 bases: TGTGCCATCAGTGAGCTGAACACTGAAGCTTTCTTT.

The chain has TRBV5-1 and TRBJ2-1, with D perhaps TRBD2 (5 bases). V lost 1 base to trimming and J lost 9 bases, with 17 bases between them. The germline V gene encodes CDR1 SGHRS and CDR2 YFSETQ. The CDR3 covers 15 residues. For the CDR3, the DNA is TGCGCCAGCAGCTTGTTAAAAGCGGAGCTGGGTGAGCAGTTCTTC. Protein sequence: CASSLLKAELGEQFF. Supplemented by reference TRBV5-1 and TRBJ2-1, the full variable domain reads KAGVTQTPRYLIKTRGQQVTLSCSPISGHRSVSWYQQTPGQGLQFLFEYFSETQRNKGNFPGRFSGRQFSNSRSEMNVSTLELGDSALYLCASSLLKAELGEQFFGPGTRLTVL.